These 32 T cell receptor beta chains were sequenced from one sample in a study of early T cells in non-severe SARS-CoV-2 infection. TCRdb itself ran the 5' RACE reads through MiXCR, one entry per CDR3 protein. The sample consists of 50,000 or so distinct CDR3 sequences, more than 9.5% of them appearing once. The sequenced sample consisted of whole blood. These receptors all stem from an adult who was a healthcare worker with PCR-confirmed SARS-CoV-2 infection or an uninfected control (not recorded which).

This clonotype was seen at least ten times. The chain employs TRBV19 and TRBJ2-7; the D gene is possibly TRBD2 (5 bases). Germline lookup yields CDR1 LNHDA and CDR2 SQIVND (reference sequence). The CDR3 runs 15 residues. Trimming cost V 7 bases and J 0 bases, with 16 bases left between them. The chain's CDR3 is CASTPGSLSSYEQYF. Here the CDR3 DNA reads TGTGCCAGTACCCCTGGGAGCCTGAGCTCCTACGAGCAGTACTTC. Complete variable domain (other parts from reference TRBV19 and TRBJ2-7): DGGITQSPKYLFRKEGQNVTLSCEQNLNHDAMYWYRQDPGQGLRLIYYSQIVNDFQKGDIAEGYSVSREKKESFPLTVTSAQKNPTAFYLCASTPGSLSSYEQYFGPGTRLTVT.

The V and J genes are TRBV3-1 and TRBJ2-1; 10 positions match TRBD1. The germline gives CDR1 LGHDT, CDR2 YNNKEL (reference sequence). J gave up 9 bases and V 3 bases, and 8 bases lay outside the gene matches. The CDR3 length is 15 residues. CDR3 protein: CASSHGTGEFGEQFF. DNA of the CDR3: TGTGCCAGCAGCCACGGGACAGGGGAGTTCGGTGAGCAGTTCTTC.

This sequence joins TRBV20-1 and TRBJ2-4; a weak D match, TRBD2 (6 bases). Trimming left V 5 bases short and J 2 bases short, with 16 bases between. Germline V gene sequence: CDR1 DFQATT, CDR2 SNEGSKA (reference sequence). The CDR3 spans 15 residues. CDR3 sequence: CSALQAGGSKNIQYF. CDR3 nucleotide sequence: TGCAGTGCTCTACAGGCCGGGGGATCCAAAAACATTCAGTACTTC.

This clonotype appeared many times. The genes are TRBV27 and TRBJ2-5; no clear D gene. Germline CDR1 MNHEY, CDR2 SMNVEV (reference sequence). V lost 3 bases and J lost 2, with 7 bases in between. This CDR3 is 13 amino acids long. The CDR3 coding sequence is TGTGCCAGCAGTTTTTACGGACAAGAGACCCAGTACTTC. Translated: CASSFYGQETQYF.

This clonotype showed up just a few times. CDR3 sequence (DNA): TGCAGCTCTGTGGGGGGCGTTCCCAGGGCTTTCTTT. Protein: CSSVGGVPRAFF. The gene calls are TRBV29-1 and TRBJ1-1, with a possible D match to TRBD1 (6 bases). V lost 8 bases to trimming and J lost 11 bases, with 21 bases between them. The CDR3 runs 12 residues. Germline CDR1 SQVTM, CDR2 ANQGSEA.

J is TRBJ2-1 and V is TRBV11-3, with 10 positions matching TRBD2. CDR1 SGHNT and CDR2 YENEEA come from the germline V gene. V was pared by 2 bases and J by 6 bases, with 4 bases of the junction left unmatched. This CDR3 has 15 amino acids. The CDR3 DNA reads TGTGCCAGCAGCTTACTAGCGGGAGTTCCCAATGAGCAGTTCTTC. Protein sequence: CASSLLAGVPNEQFF. The full variable domain, its missing parts supplied by reference TRBV11-3 and TRBJ2-1, is EAGVVQSPRYKIIEKKQPVAFWCNPISGHNTLYWYLQNLGQGPELLIRYENEEAVDDSQLPKDRFSAERLKGVDSTLKIQPAELGDSAVYLCASSLLAGVPNEQFFGPGTRLTVL.

The V and J genes are TRBV12-3 or TRBV12-4 and TRBJ2-1; unclear D gene. V lost 1 base, J lost 9 bases, and 13 bases lay in between. The CDR3 length is 14 residues. Here the CDR3 DNA reads TGTGCCAGCAGTTTAGGGACCCCCAAAGGTGAGCAGTTCTTC. Protein: CASSLGTPKGEQFF.

The chain joins TRBV28 to TRBJ2-5; D is possibly TRBD1 or TRBD2 (5 bases each). V gave up 5 bases and J gave up 5 bases, with 15 bases separating them. The CDR3 length is 14 residues. CDR1 and CDR2 (germline): MDHEN, SYDVKM. CDR3 nucleotide sequence: TGTGCCAGCAGTCCGAGGGGCGAGGAGGAGACCCAGTACTTC. It yields the protein CASSPRGEEETQYF.

The chain carries TRBV6-5 and TRBJ2-2; 11 bases map to TRBD1. J was trimmed by 6 bases and V by 7 bases; bases with no gene match: 10. The CDR3 is 16 residues long. Germline V gene lookup returns CDR1 MNHEY and CDR2 SVGAGI. In DNA form, the CDR3 reads TGTGCCAGCACCCCGGGACAGGGGGACGGTGCCGGGGAGCTGTTTTTT. Translated, it gives CASTPGQGDGAGELFF.

A few counts support this clonotype. This chain uses TRBV7-9 with TRBJ1-2; TRBD1 is a possible D gene (6 bases). V was pared by 0 bases and J by 4 bases, with 12 bases between. CDR3 length: 15 amino acids. Germline CDR1 SEHNR, CDR2 FQNEAQ (reference sequence). This chain's CDR3 is CASSLASPRGYGYTF. CDR3 in DNA: TGTGCCAGCAGCTTAGCAAGCCCCAGGGGCTATGGCTACACCTTC.

This clonotype has a count of ten or more. The rearrangement links TRBV9 to TRBJ2-5; the D is unclear. Germline V gene data show CDR1 as SGDLS and CDR2 as YYNGEE. The CDR3 has 13 residues. V dropped 0 bases and J dropped 2 bases, with 5 bases sitting between them. In nucleotides, the CDR3 is TGTGCCAGCAGCGTAGGGCTGCAAGAGACCCAGTACTTC. Protein: CASSVGLQETQYF. The whole variable domain, filled in from reference TRBV9 and TRBJ2-5, reads DSGVTQTPKHLITATGQRVTLRCSPRSGDLSVYWYQQSLDQGLQFLIQYYNGEERAKGNILERFSAQQFPDLHSELNLSSLELGDSALYFCASSVGLQETQYFGPGTRLLVL.

This rearrangement joins TRBV6-2 or TRBV6-3 to TRBJ2-7; TRBD2 agrees at 8 bases. CDR1 and CDR2 from the germline V gene are MNHEY and SVGEGT. The CDR3 runs 14 residues. The junction had 5 bases not matched to a gene; V was cut back by 2 bases and J by 5 bases. This chain's CDR3 is CASSYPAGEDEQYF. CDR3 nucleotide sequence: TGTGCCAGCAGTTACCCAGCGGGAGAGGACGAGCAGTACTTC.

This clonotype was recorded at least ten times. This sequence joins TRBV7-3 and TRBJ2-2; D tentatively fits TRBD1 or TRBD2 (5 bases each). The CDR3 extends over 16 amino acids. Trimming stripped 5 bases from V and 0 bases from J, with 13 bases between. Per germline, CDR1 SGHTA and CDR2 FQGTGA. CDR3 sequence (DNA): TGTGCCAGCAGCCGACGGGACGGCGCGAACACCGGGGAGCTGTTTTTT. This encodes CASSRRDGANTGELFF. Filled out from reference TRBV7-3 and TRBJ2-2, the complete variable domain reads GAGVSQTPSNKVTEKGKYVELRCDPISGHTALYWYRQSLGQGPEFLIYFQGTGAADDSGLPNDRFFAVRPEGSVSTLKIQRTERGDSAVYLCASSRRDGANTGELFFGEGSRLTVL.

This clonotype has only a few counts. The chain carries TRBV11-2 and TRBJ1-1; D remains ambiguous. This CDR3 has 15 amino acids. CDR1 SGHAT and CDR2 FQNNGV come from the germline V gene. Between the trimmed V and J ends, which lost 4 bases and 0 bases, there was a span of 12 bases. CDR3 nucleotides: TGTGCCAGCAGCTCGCTGGATCCCATGAACACTGAAGCTTTCTTT. It codes for CASSSLDPMNTEAFF. Full variable domain (remainder filled in from reference TRBV11-2 and TRBJ1-1): EAGVAQSPRYKIIEKRQSVAFWCNPISGHATLYWYQQILGQGPKLLIQFQNNGVVDDSQLPKDRFSAERLKGVDSTLKIQPAKLEDSAVYLCASSSLDPMNTEAFFGQGTRLTVV.

The table lists this clonotype with many counts. The V and J genes are TRBV6-2 or TRBV6-3 and TRBJ2-3; 14 positions agree with TRBD2. V trimming: 5 bases; J trimming: 7 bases; junction bases outside the gene matches: 5. Germline CDR1 and CDR2: MNHEY and SVGEGT. The CDR3 extends over 15 amino acids. The CDR3 reads CASSGTSGGSHTQYF. CDR3 nucleotide sequence: TGTGCCAGCAGTGGGACTAGCGGGGGCTCTCATACGCAGTATTTT.

There are many counts of this clonotype. The V gene is TRBV5-1, the J gene TRBJ2-1; no firm D call. The CDR3 consists of 14 residues. Germline assignment: CDR1 SGHRS and CDR2 YFSETQ. Trimming removed 0 bases at V and 3 bases at J, with 7 bases between. The DNA for the CDR3 is TGCGCCAGCAGCTTGGTTCAGGACTACAATGAGCAGTTCTTC. It is translated as CASSLVQDYNEQFF.

This clonotype was found a few times. The chain joins TRBV5-1 to TRBJ1-4, with D uncertain. The CDR3 consists of 14 residues. CDR1 and CDR2 from the germline V gene are SGHRS and YFSETQ. V dropped 0 bases and J dropped 5 bases, with 8 bases sitting between them. The CDR3 sequence is CASSLGSYNEKLFF. In DNA, the CDR3 is TGCGCCAGCAGCTTGGGGTCGTACAATGAAAAACTGTTTTTT.

This chain connects TRBV3-1 to TRBJ1-1; TRBD1 agrees at 7 bases. This CDR3 has 13 amino acids. The germline gives CDR1 LGHDT, CDR2 YNNKEL (reference sequence). The trim removed 3 bases at V and 11 bases at J, leaving 9 bases unmatched. DNA of the CDR3: TGTGCCAGCAGCCAGGCTTGGGACAGTACGGCTTTCTTT. Its translation is CASSQAWDSTAFF. Complete variable domain (other parts from reference TRBV3-1 and TRBJ1-1): DTAVSQTPKYLVTQMGNDKSIKCEQNLGHDTMYWYKQDSKKFLKIMFSYNNKELIINETVPNRFSPKSPDKAHLNLHINSLELGDSAVYFCASSQAWDSTAFFGQGTRLTVV.

This clonotype was observed a few times. J is TRBJ2-7 and V is TRBV11-2; weak D call: TRBD1 (5 bases). The CDR3 extends over 15 amino acids. The germline V gene has CDR1 SGHAT and CDR2 FQNNGV. Between the trimmed V and J ends, which lost 4 bases and 4 bases, there was a span of 17 bases. The CDR3 DNA follows: TGTGCCAGCAGCTCGCCGTCGTTAGGGGTATACGAGCAGTACTTC. It codes for CASSSPSLGVYEQYF. Using reference TRBV11-2 and TRBJ2-7 for the parts outside the CDR3, the full variable domain is EAGVAQSPRYKIIEKRQSVAFWCNPISGHATLYWYQQILGQGPKLLIQFQNNGVVDDSQLPKDRFSAERLKGVDSTLKIQPAKLEDSAVYLCASSSPSLGVYEQYFGPGTRLTVT.

This clonotype was seen many times. The CDR3 here is CASSAIASNEKLFF. The CDR3 DNA sequence: TGTGCCAGCAGTGCCATTGCTTCTAATGAAAAACTGTTTTTT. The chain carries TRBV6-1 and TRBJ1-4; D is undetermined. The germline V gene has CDR1 MNHNS and CDR2 SASEGT. The CDR3 contains 14 residues. The V and J ends lost 4 bases and 3 bases respectively, with 9 bases between them.

The table lists this clonotype with a few counts. The V gene is TRBV9, the J gene TRBJ1-1; maybe TRBD1 (6 bases). Between the trimmed V and J ends, which lost 4 bases and 5 bases, there was a span of 15 bases. Germline assignment: CDR1 SGDLS and CDR2 YYNGEE. The CDR3 contains 14 residues. CDR3 DNA sequence: TGTGCCAGCAGCCCCGGGGGCGTAACGACTGAAGCTTTCTTT. Amino acid sequence: CASSPGGVTTEAFF.

This clonotype showed up just a few times. The chain couples TRBV11-2 to TRBJ2-2; a possible D gene is TRBD1 (6 bases). Germline V lookup: CDR1 SGHAT, CDR2 FQNNGV. Trimming shortened V by 11 bases and J by 7 bases, and 11 bases separated the two germline ends. This CDR3 spans 11 amino acids. The CDR3 DNA sequence: TGTGCCTCCAGAGGGGGCGGGGAGCTGTTTTTT. Translation gives CASRGGGELFF. Together with reference TRBV11-2 and TRBJ2-2, the CDR3 gives the full variable domain: EAGVAQSPRYKIIEKRQSVAFWCNPISGHATLYWYQQILGQGPKLLIQFQNNGVVDDSQLPKDRFSAERLKGVDSTLKIQPAKLEDSAVYLCASRGGGELFFGEGSRLTVL.

This sequence joins TRBV20-1 and TRBJ1-4, with unresolved D. Trimming cost V 0 bases and J 4 bases, with 9 bases left between them. The CDR3 has 14 residues. The germline CDR1 and CDR2 sequences are DFQATT and SNEGSKA (reference sequence). CDR3 DNA: TGCAGTGCTAGAGATTTCAGCTTTAATGAAAAACTGTTTTTT. It encodes CSARDFSFNEKLFF.

V and J are TRBV3-1 and TRBJ2-3; a possible D gene is TRBD2 (5 bases). CDR1 is LGHDT, CDR2 YNNKEL, per germline (reference sequence). The length of the CDR3 is 12 residues. With 4 bases removed from V and 5 bases from J, the gap between germline ends came to 7 bases. DNA for the CDR3: TGTGCCAGCAGCCGCGGAGGAGATACGCAGTATTTT. Its translation is CASSRGGDTQYF.

V gene TRBV30 combines with J gene TRBJ1-5; TRBD1 is a possible D gene (5 bases). V was clipped by 0 bases and J by 1 base, with 13 bases between them. The CDR3 contains 16 residues. The germline V gene encodes CDR1 GTSNPN and CDR2 SVGIG (reference sequence). CDR3 protein: CAWSVREGRSNQPQHF. The DNA of the CDR3 is TGTGCCTGGAGTGTACGGGAGGGGCGAAGCAATCAGCCCCAGCATTTT.

This chain links TRBV7-2 with TRBJ2-1; TRBD2 aligns across 9 bases. Germline trimming cut 7 bases from V and 4 bases from J; bases unmatched to any gene: 11. Germline lookup yields CDR1 SGHTA and CDR2 FQGNSA. CDR3 length: 16 residues. The CDR3 DNA follows: TGTGCCAGCACCCCTCCCGGCGGGAGGGGATACAATGAGCAGTTCTTC. This translates into CASTPPGGRGYNEQFF.

This chain uses TRBV28 with TRBJ1-2; 11 positions agree with TRBD1. The germline CDR1 and CDR2 sequences are MDHEN and SYDVKM. The CDR3 is made up of 16 amino acids. J gave up 2 bases and V 6 bases, and 8 bases lay outside the gene matches. DNA for the CDR3: TGTGCCAGCAGCCTCCTGGGGACAGGGGGAAACTATGGCTACACCTTC. Residues: CASSLLGTGGNYGYTF.

In its sample, this clonotype was seen a few times. V and J are TRBV12-3 or TRBV12-4 and TRBJ1-5; D call uncertain. The CDR3 covers 17 residues. V was clipped by 5 bases and J by 4 bases, with 21 bases between them. The CDR3 coding sequence is TGTGCCAGCAGTCTGGGCGCTGGGCTCGGCACAAATCAGCCCCAGCATTTT. This codes for CASSLGAGLGTNQPQHF.

The V gene is TRBV14, the J gene TRBJ2-1; 13 nucleotides align to TRBD2. The V segment lost 3 bases and the J segment 7 bases; nucleotides outside the gene matches: 6. This CDR3 is built from 16 residues. CDR1 SGHDN and CDR2 FVKESK come from the germline V gene. CDR3 DNA: TGTGCCAGCAGCCAGATACTAGCGGGAGGGCCTAATGAGCAGTTCTTC. The encoded protein is CASSQILAGGPNEQFF.

The rearrangement links TRBV5-4 to TRBJ2-3; 10 bases map to TRBD2. CDR1 is SGHNT and CDR2 is YYREEE in the germline V gene (reference sequence). The CDR3 consists of 13 residues. The trim removed 9 bases at V and 1 base at J, leaving 2 bases unmatched. Here the CDR3 DNA reads TGTGCCATCGGGACTAGCGGCACAGATACGCAGTATTTT. Its translation is CAIGTSGTDTQYF.

This clonotype was detected a few times. The CDR3 coding sequence is TGCAGCGCAGGGACAGTTCGCACTGAAGCTTTCTTT. It codes for CSAGTVRTEAFF. The gene calls are TRBV29-1 and TRBJ1-1; 7 bases fit TRBD1. The CDR3 contains 12 residues. Trimming cost V 7 bases and J 4 bases; bases outside gene matches: 6. CDR1 and CDR2 from the germline V gene are SQVTM and ANQGSEA.

V is TRBV15 and J is TRBJ2-7; perhaps TRBD1 as D (5 bases). The germline gives CDR1 LNHNV, CDR2 YYDKDF (reference sequence). CDR3 length: 16 residues. Trimming removed 0 bases from V and 0 bases from J, with 12 bases in between. This chain's CDR3 is CATSRDGAFASYEQYF. Here the CDR3 DNA reads TGTGCCACCAGCAGAGATGGGGCCTTCGCCTCCTACGAGCAGTACTTC.